Sequencing of this T cell receptor beta chain was carried out in a study of blood T cell repertoires in COVID-19. The V gene's germline CDR1 is WSHSY and CDR2 SAAADI. V was trimmed by 7 bases and J by 3 bases, leaving 17 bases between them. The CDR3 is 15 amino acids. The table came from immunoSEQ multiplex PCR; TCRdb's copy has only in-frame clones and leaves some out. The data show approximately 190,000 clones, with about 83% seen just once and about 3.3% held by the top ten. The clonotype comes from a woman in her thirties who had been exposed to COVID-19. Sequencing was performed on PBMCs or T cells enriched from blood (not recorded which). V is TRBV10-2 and J is TRBJ2-3, with D possibly being TRBD1 (6 bases). The CDR3 DNA sequence: TGCGCCAGCACCCCACAGGGCCTCCGGACAGATACGCAGTATTTT. This codes for CASTPQGLRTDTQYF.